This section outlines one T cell receptor (beta chain) sequence together with its context. The data originate from a study of blood T cells in healthy people across ages. Using a J-beta primer mix together with a sample-barcoded 5' primer, a second PCR was run for about 6 to 12 cycles. One entry per CDR3 protein results from TCRdb running MiXCR on the 5' RACE reads. The table lists about 800,000 distinct CDR3 sequences, about 47% of them singletons. The clonotype was recovered from a man at least 80 years old in good health. The sequencing sample was made of blood.

Written as DNA, the CDR3 is TGTGCCAGCAGCGGCATGGGCTACGAGCAGTACTTC. As protein: CASSGMGYEQYF. The chain employs TRBV14 and TRBJ2-7; no firm D call. Germline CDR1 SGHDN, CDR2 FVKESK. The CDR3 is 12 amino acids. V gave up 5 bases and J gave up 3 bases, with 8 bases separating them. Together with reference TRBV14 and TRBJ2-7, the CDR3 gives the full variable domain: EAGVTQFPSHSVIEKGQTVTLRCDPISGHDNLYWYRRVMGKEIKFLLHFVKESKQDESGMPNNRFLAERTGGTYSTLKVQPAELEDSGVYFCASSGMGYEQYFGPGTRLTVT.